The 23 T cell receptor beta chains presented below share a single source sample, sequenced in a study of OX40 agonist ivuxolimab in advanced cancers. Sequenced by immunoSEQ multiplex PCR; TCRdb stores in-frame clones only, minus some. The profile covers 60,000 or so clones, with approximately 90% appearing a single time and around 0.79% taken by the ten largest. Source: CD4+ or CD8+ T cells sorted from blood, taken in a trial of the OX40 agonist ivuxolimab. The receptors derive from an adult with an advanced solid tumor such as melanoma, head and neck, liver or kidney cancer.

The chain recombines TRBV6-1 with TRBJ1-5; tentatively, D is TRBD1 (5 bases). The germline gives CDR1 MNHNS, CDR2 SASEGT. V was trimmed by 6 bases and J by 3 bases, leaving 12 bases between them. This CDR3 is built from 14 residues. The CDR3 DNA reads TGTGCCAGCAGGCCCGGGGGGGTCAATCAGCCCCAGCATTTT. Its protein is CASRPGGVNQPQHF.

This sequence joins TRBV18 and TRBJ2-7; D possibly corresponds to TRBD1 (7 bases). V was trimmed by 5 bases and J by 9 bases, leaving 11 bases between them. CDR1 is KGHSH, CDR2 LQKENI, per germline. This CDR3 spans 11 amino acids. The CDR3, as DNA: TGTGCCAGCTCATCGCAGGGGGGGCAGTACTTC. It encodes CASSSQGGQYF.

This sequence joins TRBV5-1 and TRBJ1-2, with D tentatively TRBD1 (6 bases). Germline V gene lookup returns CDR1 SGHRS and CDR2 YFSETQ. The germline V and J ends were trimmed by 0 bases and 6 bases, with 12 bases remaining between them. The CDR3 length is 14 residues. This CDR3 is CASSLEWGRDGYTF. The CDR3 nucleotides read TGCGCCAGCAGCTTGGAATGGGGGCGTGATGGCTACACCTTC.

The chain has TRBV6-1 and TRBJ2-5; no firm D call. The J call may be incorrect, as the DNA end agrees better with TRBJ2-7. The CDR3 length is 13 residues. CDR1 is MNHNS, CDR2 SASEGT, per germline. CDR3 region: CASSRAEAYEQYF. As DNA, the CDR3 is TGTGCCAGCAGCCGAGCAGAAGCCTACGAGCAGTACTTC.

This sequence joins TRBV5-1 and TRBJ2-5, with 10 nucleotides matching TRBD2. The CDR3 runs 15 residues. The ends lost 1 base at V and 2 bases at J; junction bases unmatched: 2. Germline loops: CDR1 SGHRS, CDR2 YFSETQ. DNA for the CDR3: TGCGCCAGCAGCTTGACTAGCGGGAAACAAGAGACCCAGTACTTC. Protein product: CASSLTSGKQETQYF.

This chain joins TRBV10-3 and TRBJ1-2, with D tentatively TRBD1 (6 bases). Trimming pared 7 bases from V and 5 bases from J, leaving 17 bases between. The CDR3 is 14 residues long. Germline V gene data show CDR1 as ENHRY and CDR2 as SYGVKD. CDR3 region: CAIKPAGADYGYTF. The CDR3 DNA is TGTGCCATCAAGCCGGCAGGGGCAGATTATGGCTACACCTTC.

This chain joins TRBV11-3 and TRBJ1-1; maybe TRBD1 (5 bases). V lost 0 bases to trimming and J lost 6 bases, with 8 bases between them. The germline V gene encodes CDR1 SGHNT and CDR2 YENEEA. This CDR3 has 13 amino acids. CDR3 DNA: TGTGCCAGCAGCTTAGATGGGGGATCTGAAGCTTTCTTT. Translated, it gives CASSLDGGSEAFF.

The chain joins TRBV6-5 to TRBJ2-3; the D call may be TRBD1 or TRBD2 (6 bases each). Per the germline V gene, CDR1 is MNHEY and CDR2 is SVGAGI. Trimming pared 3 bases from V and 0 bases from J, leaving 10 bases between. The CDR3 has 15 amino acids. CDR3 loop: CASSYRGLSTDTQYF. The CDR3 DNA follows: TGTGCCAGCAGTTATCGGGGGCTTAGCACAGATACGCAGTATTTT.

J is TRBJ2-1 and V is TRBV28; no definite D call. There are 11 residues in the CDR3. Trimming took 6 bases from V and 9 from J, leaving 9 bases between them. CDR1 is MDHEN and CDR2 is SYDVKM in the germline V gene. CDR3 region: CASSPRREQFF. In nucleotides, the CDR3 is TGTGCCAGCAGCCCACGCCGTGAGCAGTTCTTC.

V usage is TRBV29-1 and J usage is TRBJ1-1; a weak D match, TRBD1 (5 bases). Per germline, CDR1 SQVTM and CDR2 ANQGSEA. CDR3 length equals 13 residues. Trimming shortened V by 3 bases and J by 6 bases, and 14 bases separated the two germline ends. DNA of the CDR3: TGCAGCGTTGACCCAGGGAAGACCCCTGAAGCTTTCTTT. It codes for CSVDPGKTPEAFF.

The genes are TRBV4-1 and TRBJ1-1; 7 nucleotides line up with TRBD1. The CDR3 length is 16 residues. V dropped 4 bases and J dropped 0; count of bases not matched to a gene: 8. Per germline, CDR1 MGHRA and CDR2 YSYEKL. The CDR3 sequence is CASSRGTALMNTEAFF. The CDR3 DNA follows: TGCGCCAGCAGCCGAGGGACAGCCCTTATGAACACTGAAGCTTTCTTT.

The rearrangement joins TRBV10-3 to TRBJ2-3; 10 bases are a match to TRBD2. V lost 3 bases to trimming and J lost 0 bases; unmatched junction nucleotides: 3. The CDR3 consists of 16 residues. Germline V gene sequence: CDR1 ENHRY, CDR2 SYGVKD. The CDR3 bases are TGTGCCATCAGTGATAGGACTAGCGGTAGCACAGATACGCAGTATTTT. This encodes CAISDRTSGSTDTQYF.

This clone was detected a few times. V usage is TRBV2 and J usage is TRBJ1-5, with D perhaps TRBD1 (5 bases). The CDR3 sequence is 14 residues long. The V gene's germline CDR1 is SNHLY and CDR2 FYNNEI. The germline V and J ends were trimmed by 1 base and 4 bases, with 8 bases remaining between them. Here the CDR3 reads CASSEGQLNQPQHF. In nucleotides, the CDR3 is TGTGCCAGCAGTGAAGGACAGTTGAATCAGCCCCAGCATTTT.

This chain connects TRBV27 to TRBJ1-1; D not resolved. The CDR3 consists of 17 residues. Trimming left V 6 bases short and J 4 bases short, with 24 bases between. Germline V CDR1 and CDR2: MNHEY, SMNVEV (reference sequence). CDR3 region: CASRRRESYSGSTEAFF. The DNA of the CDR3 is TGTGCCAGCAGGCGGAGGGAATCATACAGCGGGAGCACTGAAGCTTTCTTT.

The V and J genes are TRBV10-3 and TRBJ2-6; 10 positions agree with TRBD1. After removal of 0 bases from V and 4 bases from J, the junction contained 3 bases not matched to a gene. CDR1 is ENHRY and CDR2 is SYGVKD in the germline V gene. The CDR3 extends over 17 amino acids. The DNA for the CDR3 is TGTGCCATCAGTGAGTCCGGGACAGGGGCAGGGGCCAACGTCCTGACTTTC. It translates to CAISESGTGAGANVLTF.

V is TRBV9 and J is TRBJ2-5; tentatively, D is TRBD2 (7 bases). Per the germline V gene, CDR1 is SGDLS and CDR2 is YYNGEE. CDR3 size: 14 residues. V lost 3 bases and J lost 2, with 11 bases in between. The CDR3: CASSEGGLQETQYF. Written as DNA, the CDR3 is TGTGCCAGCAGCGAGGGGGGGCTACAAGAGACCCAGTACTTC.

The rearrangement links TRBV5-6 to TRBJ1-2; D unclear. Trimming cost V 5 bases and J 6 bases, with 14 bases left between them. Germline CDR1 reads SGHDT; CDR2 reads YYEEEE. This CDR3 contains 13 residues. CDR3 sequence (DNA): TGTGCCAGCAGGCATACTGTTGGCCATGGCTACACCTTC. Its protein is CASRHTVGHGYTF.

V is TRBV9 and J is TRBJ2-3; TRBD2 matches 8 bases. Germline CDR1 SGDLS, CDR2 YYNGEE. The CDR3 has 16 residues. V trimming: 0 bases; J trimming: 0 bases; junction bases outside the gene matches: 3. CDR3 region: CASSVGIAGSTDTQYF. The CDR3 region has the DNA TGTGCCAGCAGCGTAGGGATAGCGGGGAGCACAGATACGCAGTATTTT.

The chain employs TRBV10-3 and TRBJ1-1; no clear D gene. Germline lookup yields CDR1 ENHRY and CDR2 SYGVKD. This CDR3 region has 11 residues. Trimming pared 10 bases from V and 1 base from J, leaving 7 bases between. CDR3 in amino acids: CATLGNTEAFF. The CDR3 region has the DNA TGTGCCACGCTAGGGAACACTGAAGCTTTCTTT.

For the CDR3, the DNA is TGTGCCAGCAGTTTCGGGGGGACAGGGAGGCATGAGCAGTTCTTC. It translates to CASSFGGTGRHEQFF. The gene calls are TRBV6-5 and TRBJ2-1; 9 positions match TRBD1. Germline assignment: CDR1 MNHEY and CDR2 SVGAGI. The CDR3 contains 15 residues. V shed 4 bases and J 8 bases; nucleotides not matched to a gene: 9.

The chain uses TRBV30 and TRBJ2-2; 12 bases fit TRBD1. Germline CDR1 is GTSNPN and CDR2 is SVGIG (reference sequence). The CDR3 is 17 residues long. V lost 0 bases and J lost 4; bases outside the gene matches: 6. The CDR3 DNA reads TGTGCCTGGAGTGTACGGAGGGACAGGGGGCTCACCGGGGAGCTGTTTTTT. As protein: CAWSVRRDRGLTGELFF. Based on the CDR3 plus reference TRBV30 and TRBJ2-2, the full variable domain is SQTIHQWPATLVQPVGSPLSLECTVEGTSNPNLYWYRQAAGRGLQLLFYSVGIGQISSEVPQNLSASRPQDRQFILSSKKLLLSDSGFYLCAWSVRRDRGLTGELFFGEGSRLTVL.

This sequence joins TRBV7-9 and TRBJ1-1, with 7 bases identical to TRBD1. V gave up 5 bases and J gave up 0 bases; unmatched junction bases: 3. The CDR3 is 14 residues long. From germline, CDR1 is SEHNR and CDR2 FQNEAQ (reference sequence). In DNA, the CDR3 is TGTGCCAGCAGCATAACAGGGGTGAACACTGAAGCTTTCTTT. It yields the protein CASSITGVNTEAFF.

There are a few counts of this clone. J is TRBJ2-6 and V is TRBV30; no clear D gene. V dropped 2 bases and J dropped 4 bases, with 6 bases sitting between them. The CDR3 is 13 residues long. Germline CDR1 GTSNPN, CDR2 SVGIG (reference sequence). Here the CDR3 reads CAWSLLGANVLTF. CDR3 nucleotide sequence: TGTGCCTGGAGTCTCCTCGGGGCCAACGTCCTGACTTTC.